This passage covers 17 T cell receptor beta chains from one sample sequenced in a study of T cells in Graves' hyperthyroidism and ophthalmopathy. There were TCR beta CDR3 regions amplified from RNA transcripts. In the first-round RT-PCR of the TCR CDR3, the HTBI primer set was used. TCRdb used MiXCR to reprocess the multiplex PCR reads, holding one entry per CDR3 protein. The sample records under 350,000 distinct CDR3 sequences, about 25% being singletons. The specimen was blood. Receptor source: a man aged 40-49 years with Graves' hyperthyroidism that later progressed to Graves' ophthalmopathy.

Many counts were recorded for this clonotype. The CDR3 here is CASSVVPDTGELFF. The CDR3 bases are TGTGCCAGCAGCGTAGTTCCCGACACCGGGGAGCTGTTTTTT. This chain joins TRBV9 and TRBJ2-2; D is unclear. The ends were cut back, 0 bases at V and 3 bases at J, with 6 bases in the middle. CDR1 is SGDLS and CDR2 is YYNGEE in the germline V gene. CDR3 size: 14 residues.

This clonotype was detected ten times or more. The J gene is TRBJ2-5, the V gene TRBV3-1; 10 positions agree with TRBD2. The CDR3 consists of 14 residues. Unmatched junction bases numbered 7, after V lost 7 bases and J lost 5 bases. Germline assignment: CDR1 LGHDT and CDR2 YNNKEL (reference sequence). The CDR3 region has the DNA TGTGCCAGCAACCGAGCGGGAGGGCCGGAGACCCAGTACTTC. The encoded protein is CASNRAGGPETQYF.

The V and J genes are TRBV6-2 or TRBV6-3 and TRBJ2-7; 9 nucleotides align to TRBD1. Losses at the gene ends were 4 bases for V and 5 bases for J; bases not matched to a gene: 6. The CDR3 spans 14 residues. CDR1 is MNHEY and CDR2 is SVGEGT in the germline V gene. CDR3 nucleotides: TGTGCCAGCAGTTCGGGACAGGGCCACCACGAGCAGTACTTC. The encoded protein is CASSSGQGHHEQYF.

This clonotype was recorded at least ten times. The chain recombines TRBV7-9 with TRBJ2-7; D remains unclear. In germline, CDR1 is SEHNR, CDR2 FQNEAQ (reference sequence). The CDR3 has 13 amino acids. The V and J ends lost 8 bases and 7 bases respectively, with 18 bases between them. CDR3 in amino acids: CASRGGSSPEQYF. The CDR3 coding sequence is TGTGCCAGCCGCGGCGGAAGTTCTCCAGAGCAGTACTTC.

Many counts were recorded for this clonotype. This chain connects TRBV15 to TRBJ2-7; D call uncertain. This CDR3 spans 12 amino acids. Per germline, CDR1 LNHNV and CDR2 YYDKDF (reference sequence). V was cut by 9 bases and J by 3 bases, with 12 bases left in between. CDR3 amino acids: CATYLIDYEQYF. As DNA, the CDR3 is TGTGCCACGTACCTGATTGACTACGAGCAGTACTTC.

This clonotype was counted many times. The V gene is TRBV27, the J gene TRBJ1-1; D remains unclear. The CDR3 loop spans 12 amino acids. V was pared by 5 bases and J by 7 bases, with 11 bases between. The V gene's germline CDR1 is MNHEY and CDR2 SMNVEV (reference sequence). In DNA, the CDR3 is TGTGCCAGCAGTGACGGGTCTCTTGAAGCTTTCTTT. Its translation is CASSDGSLEAFF.

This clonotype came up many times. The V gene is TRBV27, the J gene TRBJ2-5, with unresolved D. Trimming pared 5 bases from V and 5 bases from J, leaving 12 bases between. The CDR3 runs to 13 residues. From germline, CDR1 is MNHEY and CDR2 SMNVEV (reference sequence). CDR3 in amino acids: CASSTNLGETQYF. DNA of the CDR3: TGTGCCAGCAGTACCAATTTGGGGGAGACCCAGTACTTC.

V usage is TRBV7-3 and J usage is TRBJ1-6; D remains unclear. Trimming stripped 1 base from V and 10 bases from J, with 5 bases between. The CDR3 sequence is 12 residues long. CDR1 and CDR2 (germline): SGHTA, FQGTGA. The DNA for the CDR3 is TGTGCCAGCAGCTTAATGGGGTCACCCCTCCACTTT. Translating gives CASSLMGSPLHF.

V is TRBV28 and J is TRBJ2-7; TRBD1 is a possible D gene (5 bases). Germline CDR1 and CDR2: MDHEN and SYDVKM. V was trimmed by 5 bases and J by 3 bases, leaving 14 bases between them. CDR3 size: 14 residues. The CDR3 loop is CASSLFDRNYEQYF. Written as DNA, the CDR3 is TGTGCCAGCAGTCTATTTGACAGAAACTACGAGCAGTACTTC.

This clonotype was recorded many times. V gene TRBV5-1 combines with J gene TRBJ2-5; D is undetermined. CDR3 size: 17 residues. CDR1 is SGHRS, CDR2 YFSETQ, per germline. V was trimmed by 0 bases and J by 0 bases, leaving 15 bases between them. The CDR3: CASSLASRHRYQETQYF. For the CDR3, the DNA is TGCGCCAGCAGCTTGGCCTCGAGACACCGTTACCAAGAGACCCAGTACTTC.

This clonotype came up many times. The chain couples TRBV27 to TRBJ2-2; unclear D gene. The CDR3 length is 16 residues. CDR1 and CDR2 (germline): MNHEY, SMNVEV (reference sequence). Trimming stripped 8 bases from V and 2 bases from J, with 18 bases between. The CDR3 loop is CASGSIRNRNTGELFF. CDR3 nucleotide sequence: TGTGCCAGCGGGTCGATTAGGAACCGAAACACCGGGGAGCTGTTTTTT.

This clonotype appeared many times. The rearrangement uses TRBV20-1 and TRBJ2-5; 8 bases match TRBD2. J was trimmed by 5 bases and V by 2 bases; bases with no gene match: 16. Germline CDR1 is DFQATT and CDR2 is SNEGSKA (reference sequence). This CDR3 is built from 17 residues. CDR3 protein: CSARSYSGTRKGETQYF. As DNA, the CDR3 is TGCAGTGCTAGATCGTACTCCGGGACTAGGAAGGGGGAGACCCAGTACTTC.

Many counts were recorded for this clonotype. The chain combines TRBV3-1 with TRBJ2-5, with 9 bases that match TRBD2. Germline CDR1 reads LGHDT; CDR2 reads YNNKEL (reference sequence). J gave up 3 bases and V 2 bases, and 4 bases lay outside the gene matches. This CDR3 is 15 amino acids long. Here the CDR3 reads CASSQTSGYEETQYF. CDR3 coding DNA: TGTGCCAGCAGCCAAACTAGCGGGTATGAAGAGACCCAGTACTTC.

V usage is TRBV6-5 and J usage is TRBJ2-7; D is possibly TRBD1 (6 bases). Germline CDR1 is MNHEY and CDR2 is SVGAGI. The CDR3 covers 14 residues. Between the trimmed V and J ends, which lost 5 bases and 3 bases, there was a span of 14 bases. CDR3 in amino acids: CASSLQGTDYEQYF. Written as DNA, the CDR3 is TGTGCCAGCAGTCTACAGGGTACGGACTACGAGCAGTACTTC.

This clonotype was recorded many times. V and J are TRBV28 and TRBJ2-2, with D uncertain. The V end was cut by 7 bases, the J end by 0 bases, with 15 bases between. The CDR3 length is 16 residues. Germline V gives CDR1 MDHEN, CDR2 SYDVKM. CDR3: CASKRIRVSNTGELFF. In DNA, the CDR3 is TGTGCCAGCAAGCGTATCCGGGTTTCGAACACCGGGGAGCTGTTTTTT.

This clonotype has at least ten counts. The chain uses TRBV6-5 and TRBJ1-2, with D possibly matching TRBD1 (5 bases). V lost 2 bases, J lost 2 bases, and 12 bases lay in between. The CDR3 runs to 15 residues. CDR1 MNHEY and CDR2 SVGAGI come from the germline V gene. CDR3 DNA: TGTGCCAGCAGTTACCGGGACCCGAGGAACTATGGCTACACCTTC. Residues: CASSYRDPRNYGYTF.

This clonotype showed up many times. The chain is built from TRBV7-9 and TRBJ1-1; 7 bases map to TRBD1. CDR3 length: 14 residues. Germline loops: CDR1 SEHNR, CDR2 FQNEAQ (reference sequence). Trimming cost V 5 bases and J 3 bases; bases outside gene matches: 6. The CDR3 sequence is CASSLTGLDTEAFF. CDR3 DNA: TGTGCCAGCAGCCTGACAGGGTTAGACACTGAAGCTTTCTTT.